This T cell receptor beta chain originates from a study of metastatic and nonmetastatic thyroid tumors. Turning to the study itself: Repertoires of blood and of tissue (tumor or nodule) from malignant and benign thyroid patients were compared. General study points: The reported finding was significantly higher TCR beta diversity in malignant thyroid tumors relative to benign nodules, in blood and tumor.

The CDR3 runs 14 residues. Germline-derived CDR1 and CDR2 are MNHEY and SVGAGI. Trimming removed 0 bases at V and 1 base at J, with 6 bases between. Each patient came to thyroid surgery without any prior treatment (of any kind). At least ten counts were recorded for this clone. Its antigen is undetermined. TCRdb re-called clones from the PCR reads using MiXCR. The sample carries tens of thousands of clones, 9.5% to 15% recorded once. The chain has TRBV6-5 and TRBJ1-1; no reliable D call. Sequencing was carried out using tumor tissue. The receptor was derived from a female donor with papillary thyroid cancer or a benign thyroid nodule (not recorded which). Some clones in this sample may be carry-over from other donors' samples. The CDR3 reads CASSYSGENTEAFF. The CDR3 coding sequence is TGTGCCAGCAGTTACTCGGGAGAGAACACTGAAGCTTTCTTT.